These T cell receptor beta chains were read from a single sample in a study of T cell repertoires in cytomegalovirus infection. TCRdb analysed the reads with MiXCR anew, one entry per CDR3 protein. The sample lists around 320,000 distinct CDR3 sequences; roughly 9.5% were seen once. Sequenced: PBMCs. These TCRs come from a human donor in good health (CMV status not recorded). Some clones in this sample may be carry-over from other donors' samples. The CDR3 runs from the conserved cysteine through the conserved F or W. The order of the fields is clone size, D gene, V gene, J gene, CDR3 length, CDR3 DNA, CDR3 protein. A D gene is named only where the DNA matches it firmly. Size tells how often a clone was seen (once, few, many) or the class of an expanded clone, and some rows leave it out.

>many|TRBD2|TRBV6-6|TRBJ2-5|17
TGTGCCAGCAGTCCGGCGGGTAGCGGGAGGACTCAAGAGACCCAGTACTTC
CASSPAGSGRTQETQYF
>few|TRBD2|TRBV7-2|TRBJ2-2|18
TGTGCCAGCAGCTTAGCCGGGACTAGCGGGGGCTCTTCCGGGGAGCTGTTTTTT
CASSLAGTSGGSSGELFF
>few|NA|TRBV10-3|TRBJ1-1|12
TGTGCCACCTCGAGGCCAGGTACTGAAGCTTTCTTT
CATSRPGTEAFF
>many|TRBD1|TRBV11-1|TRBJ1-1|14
TGTGCCAGCAGCTCAAGACAGGGGAAAACTGAAGCTTTCTTT
CASSSRQGKTEAFF
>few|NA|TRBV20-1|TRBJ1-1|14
TGCAGTGCTTTAAATATTAAATCGGTGCTTGAAGCTTTCTTT
CSALNIKSVLEAFF
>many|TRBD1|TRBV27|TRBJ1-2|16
TGTGCCAGCAGTCCAAGGACAGGGCTACTTAACTATGGCTACACCTTC
CASSPRTGLLNYGYTF
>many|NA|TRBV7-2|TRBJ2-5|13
TGTGCCAGCAGCTTAGCGGGTATTGAGACCCAGTACTTC
CASSLAGIETQYF
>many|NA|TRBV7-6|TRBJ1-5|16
TGTGCCAGCAGCTTAGAGGGGGAGGGGGACAATCAGCCCCAGCATTTT
CASSLEGEGDNQPQHF
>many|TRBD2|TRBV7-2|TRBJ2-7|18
TGTGCCAGCAGCTTCGCCACTTTAGCGGGGGGCATCTCCTACGAGCAGTACTTC
CASSFATLAGGISYEQYF
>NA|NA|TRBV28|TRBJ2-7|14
TGTGCCAGCAGTTTAAGTACTCCAGGGTACGAGCAGTACTTC
CASSLSTPGYEQYF
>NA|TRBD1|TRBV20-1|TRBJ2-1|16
TGCAGTGCTACACCCAGGGGGAGCCCATCCTACAATGAGCAGTTCTTC
CSATPRGSPSYNEQFF
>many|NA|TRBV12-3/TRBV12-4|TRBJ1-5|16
TGTGCCAGCAGTTTAGTAGGGGGTAGGGGCAATCAGCCCCAGCATTTT
CASSLVGGRGNQPQHF
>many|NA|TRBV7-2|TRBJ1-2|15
TGTGCCAGCAGCTTAATCGGCAGGGTAGCCTATGGCTACACCTTC
CASSLIGRVAYGYTF
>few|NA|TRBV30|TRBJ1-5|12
TGTGCCTGGACGACTGTTGGTCAGCCCCAGCATTTT
CAWTTVGQPQHF
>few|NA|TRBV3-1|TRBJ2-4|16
TGTGCCAGCAGCCAGGGAGGGGGGATAGCCAAAAACATTCAGTACTTC
CASSQGGGIAKNIQYF
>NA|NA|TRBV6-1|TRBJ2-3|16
TGTGCCAGCAGTGAACTTCAGGGTGCTAGCACAGATACGCAGTATTTT
CASSELQGASTDTQYF
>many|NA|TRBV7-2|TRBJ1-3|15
TGTGCCAGCAGCTTCGGGGGGTCGGGAGGAAACACCATATATTTT
CASSFGGSGGNTIYF
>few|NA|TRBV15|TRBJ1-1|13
TGTGCCACTTCTGGGAAGGGGTACACTGAAGCTTTCTTT
CATSGKGYTEAFF
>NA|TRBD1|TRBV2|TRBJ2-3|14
TGTGCCGGGCGGACAGGGAAGGGACCAGATACGCAGTATTTT
CAGRTGKGPDTQYF
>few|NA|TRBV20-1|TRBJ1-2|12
TGCAGTGCTAGTGTAGGGGCCTATGGCTACACCTTC
CSASVGAYGYTF
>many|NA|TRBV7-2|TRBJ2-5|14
TGTGCCAGCAGCTTAGGAGCAGGGAGGGAGACCCAGTACTTC
CASSLGAGRETQYF
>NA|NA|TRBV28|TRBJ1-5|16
TGTGCCAGCAGTTTGTCAGGGGAGGGAATAAGTCAGCCCCAGCATTTT
CASSLSGEGISQPQHF
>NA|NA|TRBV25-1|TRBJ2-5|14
TGTGCCAGCAGTGAATTTGCGGGAAGCGAGACCCAGTACTTC
CASSEFAGSETQYF
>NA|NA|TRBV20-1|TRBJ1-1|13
TGCAGTGCTCGGTCGGGGGGCAGGACTGAAGCTTTCTTT
CSARSGGRTEAFF
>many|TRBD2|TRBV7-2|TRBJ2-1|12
TGTGCCAGCAGGAACGAGCGGGAGGAGGGGTTCTTC
CASRNEREEGFF
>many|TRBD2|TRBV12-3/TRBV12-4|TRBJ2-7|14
TGTGCCAGCAGTTTGGGCGGGGGTGTCTACGAGCAGTACTTC
CASSLGGGVYEQYF
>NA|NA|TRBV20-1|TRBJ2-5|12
TGCAGTGCTAAAAGCGGACAAGAGACCCAGTACTTC
CSAKSGQETQYF
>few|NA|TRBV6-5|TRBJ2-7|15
TGTGCCACCCACCGAGATAGGGACGGATCCCACGAGCAGTACTTC
CATHRDRDGSHEQYF
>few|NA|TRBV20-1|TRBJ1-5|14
TGCAGTGCGTTTGGGGGGGGTGTGAATCAGCCCCAGCATTTT
CSAFGGGVNQPQHF
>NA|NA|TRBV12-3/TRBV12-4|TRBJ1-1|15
TGTGCCAGCAGTGTGAGAGGACCCTTGATCTCTGAAGCTTTCTTT
CASSVRGPLISEAFF
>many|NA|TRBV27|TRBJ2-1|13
TGTGCCAGCCATTCCGGGACTCACAATGAGCAGTTCTTC
CASHSGTHNEQFF
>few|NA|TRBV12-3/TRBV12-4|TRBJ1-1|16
TGTGCCAGCAGTCCGGACAGTCACGCCCTCAACACTGAAGCTTTCTTT
CASSPDSHALNTEAFF
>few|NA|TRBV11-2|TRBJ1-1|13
TGTGCCAGCAGCCTAGAGGCAGGCATTGAAGCTTTCTTT
CASSLEAGIEAFF
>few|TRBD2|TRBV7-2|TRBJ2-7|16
TGTGCCAGCAGCTTAACTTTGGGACTAGCGGGAACCGAGCAGTACTTC
CASSLTLGLAGTEQYF
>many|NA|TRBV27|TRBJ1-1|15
TGTGCCAGCAGTTCGATCCAGAGGCGTAACACTGAAGCTTTCTTT
CASSSIQRRNTEAFF
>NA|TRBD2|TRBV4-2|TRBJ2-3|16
TGTGCCAGCAGCCAAGATTCTAGCGGGGCCACAGATACGCAGTATTTT
CASSQDSSGATDTQYF
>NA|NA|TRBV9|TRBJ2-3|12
TGTGCCAGCAGTAGATTGACAGATACGCAGTATTTT
CASSRLTDTQYF
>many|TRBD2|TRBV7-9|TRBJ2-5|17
TGTGCCAGCAGCTTAGGCGGACAGCGGGGGGGCCGGGAGACCCAGTACTTC
CASSLGGQRGGRETQYF
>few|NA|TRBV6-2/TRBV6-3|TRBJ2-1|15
TGTGCCAGCAGTTACGGATATACAGATCTCAATGAGCAGTTCTTC
CASSYGYTDLNEQFF
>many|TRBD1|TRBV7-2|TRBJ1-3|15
TGTGCCAGCAGCATTCGACAGGGAGGTGGAAACACCATATATTTT
CASSIRQGGGNTIYF
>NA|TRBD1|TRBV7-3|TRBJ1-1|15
TGTGCCAGCAGCATCAGACAGGGATTGAACACTGAAGCTTTCTTT
CASSIRQGLNTEAFF
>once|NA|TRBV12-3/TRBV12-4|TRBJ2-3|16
TGTGCCAGCAGTAGGGACGCCCGATCTAGCACAGATACGCAGTATTTT
CASSRDARSSTDTQYF
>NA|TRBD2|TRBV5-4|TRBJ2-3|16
TGTGCCAGCAGCCCCAGCGGGGGCTCCTACACAGATACGCAGTATTTT
CASSPSGGSYTDTQYF
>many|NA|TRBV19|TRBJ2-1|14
TGTGCCAGTAGTATAGACCTTTCCTACAATGAGCAGTTCTTC
CASSIDLSYNEQFF
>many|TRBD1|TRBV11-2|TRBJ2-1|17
TGTGCCAGCAGCTTGCCCCGGGGACAGGGGGCAGCAAATGAGCAGTTCTTC
CASSLPRGQGAANEQFF
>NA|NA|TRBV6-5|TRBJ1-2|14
TGTGCCAGCAGGTCCCGGGACAAATCGAATGGCTACACCTTC
CASRSRDKSNGYTF
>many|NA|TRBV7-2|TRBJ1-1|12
TGTGCCAGCAGCTTGGGACAACCTGAAGCTTTCTTT
CASSLGQPEAFF
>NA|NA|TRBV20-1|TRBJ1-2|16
TGCAGTGCCTATCCCAACGGTCGAAAAAATAACTATGGCTACACCTTC
CSAYPNGRKNNYGYTF
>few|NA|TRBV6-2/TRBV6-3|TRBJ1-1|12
TGTGCCAGCAGTTATGAAGATTTCGCGGCTTTCTTT
CASSYEDFAAFF
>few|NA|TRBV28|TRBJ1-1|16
TGTGCCAGCAGTTTATCCGGTCGGCAGATGAACACTGAAGCTTTCTTT
CASSLSGRQMNTEAFF